This T cell receptor (beta chain) was found in a study of molecular identifiers for immune sequencing clone quantification. TCRdb reanalysed the PCR reads using MiXCR and keeps one entry per CDR3 protein. The sample consists of about 640,000 distinct CDR3 sequences, 20% of them appearing once. Worth noting for this clonotype: Its antigen is undetermined. The junction shows a germline mismatch at one end, possibly a read error.

The germline CDR1 and CDR2 sequences are SGHDT and YYEEEE. CDR3 length equals 12 residues. Regarding the study as a whole: Detection of one spiked Jurkat cell's TCR RNA reportedly worked in more than 850,000 naive cells. Over 99% of effector molecules, yet under 1% of naive-cell molecules, were held by clones above 20 RNA copies.

The chain links TRBV5-6 to TRBJ2-7; maybe TRBD2 (5 bases). Input material: naive CD8+ T cells from blood, with Jurkat cell RNA spiked in. Stated subset: FACS-sorted CD8+CD4-CCR7+CD45RA+ naive T cells. This clonotype was obtained from a human donor in good health. Some libraries in this study had Jurkat cell RNA spiked in. The DNA of the CDR3 is TGTGCCAGCAGCAATACAGAGGCCCTAGCAACCTTC. Translated, it gives CASSNTEALATF.